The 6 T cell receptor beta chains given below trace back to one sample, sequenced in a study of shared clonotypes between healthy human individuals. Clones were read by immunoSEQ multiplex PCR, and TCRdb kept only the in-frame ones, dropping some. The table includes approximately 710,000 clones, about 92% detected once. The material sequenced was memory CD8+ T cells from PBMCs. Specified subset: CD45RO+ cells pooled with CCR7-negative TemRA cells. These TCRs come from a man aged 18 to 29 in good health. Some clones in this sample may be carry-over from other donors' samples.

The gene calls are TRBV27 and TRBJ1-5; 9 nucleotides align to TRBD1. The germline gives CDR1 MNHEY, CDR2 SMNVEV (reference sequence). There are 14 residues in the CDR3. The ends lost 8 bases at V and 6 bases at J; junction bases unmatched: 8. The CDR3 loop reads CASSGTGWGQPQHF. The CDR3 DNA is TGTGCCAGCTCCGGGACAGGGTGGGGTCAGCCCCAGCATTTT.

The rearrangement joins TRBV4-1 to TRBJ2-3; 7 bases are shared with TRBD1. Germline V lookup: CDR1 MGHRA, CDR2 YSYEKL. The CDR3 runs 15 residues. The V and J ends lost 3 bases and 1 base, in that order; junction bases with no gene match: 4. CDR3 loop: CASSHYTGGTDTQYF. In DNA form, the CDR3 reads TGCGCCAGCAGCCATTATACAGGGGGCACAGATACGCAGTATTTT.

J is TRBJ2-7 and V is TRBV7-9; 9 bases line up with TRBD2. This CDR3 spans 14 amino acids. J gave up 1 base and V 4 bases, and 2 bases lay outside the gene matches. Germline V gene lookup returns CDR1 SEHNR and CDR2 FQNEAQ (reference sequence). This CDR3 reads CASSSSGASYEQYF. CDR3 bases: TGTGCCAGCAGCTCTAGCGGGGCTTCCTACGAGCAGTACTTC.

The CDR3 DNA reads as TGTGCCAGCAGTTTGACATCCAGGGGCGCACATGAAAAACTGTTTTTT. This sequence encodes CASSLTSRGAHEKLFF. The rearrangement uses TRBV27 and TRBJ1-4, with D perhaps TRBD1 (6 bases). From germline, CDR1 is MNHEY and CDR2 SMNVEV (reference sequence). The CDR3 contains 16 residues. V lost 3 bases and J lost 6, with 17 bases in between.

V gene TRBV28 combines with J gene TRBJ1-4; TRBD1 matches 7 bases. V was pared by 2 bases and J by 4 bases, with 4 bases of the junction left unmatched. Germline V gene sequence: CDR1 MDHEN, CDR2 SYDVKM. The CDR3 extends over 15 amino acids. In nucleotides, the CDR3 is TGTGCCAGCAGTTTACGTGGACAGGATAATGAAAAACTGTTTTTT. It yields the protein CASSLRGQDNEKLFF. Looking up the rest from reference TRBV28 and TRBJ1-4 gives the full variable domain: DVKVTQSSRYLVKRTGEKVFLECVQDMDHENMFWYRQDPGLGLRLIYFSYDVKMKEKGDIPEGYSVSREKKERFSLILESASTNQTSMYLCASSLRGQDNEKLFFGSGTQLSVL.

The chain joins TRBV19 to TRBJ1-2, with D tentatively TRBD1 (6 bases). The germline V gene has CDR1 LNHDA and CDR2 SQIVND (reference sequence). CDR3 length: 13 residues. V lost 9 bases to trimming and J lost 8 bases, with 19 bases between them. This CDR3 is CASRGGGPLGYTF. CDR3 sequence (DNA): TGTGCCAGCAGAGGGGGGGGGCCACTCGGCTACACCTTC.